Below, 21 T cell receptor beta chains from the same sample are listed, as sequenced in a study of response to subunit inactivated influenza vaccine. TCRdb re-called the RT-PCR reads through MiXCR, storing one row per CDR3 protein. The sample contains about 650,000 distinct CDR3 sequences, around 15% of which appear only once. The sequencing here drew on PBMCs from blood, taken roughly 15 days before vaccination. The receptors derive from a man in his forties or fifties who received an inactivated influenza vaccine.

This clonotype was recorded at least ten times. CDR3 amino acids: CASSLAGLPTYEQYF. The CDR3 coding sequence is TGTGCCAGCAGCTTAGCGGGACTACCAACCTACGAGCAGTACTTC. The rearrangement uses TRBV7-2 and TRBJ2-7; 7 bases align to TRBD2. With 0 bases clipped from V and 2 bases from J, the junction kept 4 bases outside the gene matches. The CDR3 runs 15 residues. Per the germline V gene, CDR1 is SGHTA and CDR2 is FQGNSA.

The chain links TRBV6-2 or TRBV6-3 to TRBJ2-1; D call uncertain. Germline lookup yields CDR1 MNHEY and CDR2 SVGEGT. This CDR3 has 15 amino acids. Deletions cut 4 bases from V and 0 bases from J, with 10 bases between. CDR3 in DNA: TGTGCCAGCAGTTCGACTTACCGCTCCTACAATGAGCAGTTCTTC. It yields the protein CASSSTYRSYNEQFF.

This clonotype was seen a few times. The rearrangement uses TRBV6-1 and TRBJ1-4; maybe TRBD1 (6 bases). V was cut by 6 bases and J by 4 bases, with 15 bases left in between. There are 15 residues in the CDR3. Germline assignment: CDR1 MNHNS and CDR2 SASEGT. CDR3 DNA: TGTGCCAGCAGATCAACAGGGAGGATTAATGAAAAACTGTTTTTT. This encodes CASRSTGRINEKLFF.

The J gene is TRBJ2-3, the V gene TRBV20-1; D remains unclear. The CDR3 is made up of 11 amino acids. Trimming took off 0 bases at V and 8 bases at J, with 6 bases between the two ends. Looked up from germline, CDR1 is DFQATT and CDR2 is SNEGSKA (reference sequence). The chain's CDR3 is CSARDPITQYF. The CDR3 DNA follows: TGCAGTGCTAGAGATCCTATTACGCAGTATTTT.

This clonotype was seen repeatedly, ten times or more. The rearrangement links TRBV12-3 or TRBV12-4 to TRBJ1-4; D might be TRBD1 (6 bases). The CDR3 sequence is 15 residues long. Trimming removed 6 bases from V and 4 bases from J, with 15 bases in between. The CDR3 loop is CASSQYRASNEKLFF. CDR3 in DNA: TGTGCCAGCAGCCAGTACAGGGCAAGTAATGAAAAACTGTTTTTT.

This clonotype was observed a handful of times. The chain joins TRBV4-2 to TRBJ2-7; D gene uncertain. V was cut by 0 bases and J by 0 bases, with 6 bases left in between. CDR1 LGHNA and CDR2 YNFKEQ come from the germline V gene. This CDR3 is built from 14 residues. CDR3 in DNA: TGTGCCAGCAGCCAAGACTACGGCTCCTACGAGCAGTACTTC. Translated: CASSQDYGSYEQYF.

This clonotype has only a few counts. The CDR3 sequence: CASTSIAGSSYNEQFF. CDR3 bases: TGTGCCAGTACCTCAATAGCGGGAAGCTCCTACAATGAGCAGTTCTTC. This chain connects TRBV19 to TRBJ2-1, with 8 positions matching TRBD2. The germline V gene encodes CDR1 LNHDA and CDR2 SQIVND (reference sequence). J gave up 0 bases and V 7 bases, and 8 bases lay outside the gene matches. CDR3 length: 16 residues. Complete variable domain (other parts from reference TRBV19 and TRBJ2-1): DGGITQSPKYLFRKEGQNVTLSCEQNLNHDAMYWYRQDPGQGLRLIYYSQIVNDFQKGDIAEGYSVSREKKESFPLTVTSAQKNPTAFYLCASTSIAGSSYNEQFFGPGTRLTVL.

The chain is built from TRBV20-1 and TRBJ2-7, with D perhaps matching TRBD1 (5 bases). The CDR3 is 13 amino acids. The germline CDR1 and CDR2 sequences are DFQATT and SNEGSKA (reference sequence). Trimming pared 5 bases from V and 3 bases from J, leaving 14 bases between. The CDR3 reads CSAPWGPRYEQYF. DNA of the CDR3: TGCAGTGCTCCCTGGGGCCCCCGCTACGAGCAGTACTTC.

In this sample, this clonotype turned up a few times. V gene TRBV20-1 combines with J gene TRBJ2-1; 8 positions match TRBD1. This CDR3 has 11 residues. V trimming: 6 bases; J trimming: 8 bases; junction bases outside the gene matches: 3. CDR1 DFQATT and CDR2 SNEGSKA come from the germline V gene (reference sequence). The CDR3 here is CSAGQGHEQFF. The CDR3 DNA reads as TGCAGTGCCGGACAGGGTCATGAGCAGTTCTTC.

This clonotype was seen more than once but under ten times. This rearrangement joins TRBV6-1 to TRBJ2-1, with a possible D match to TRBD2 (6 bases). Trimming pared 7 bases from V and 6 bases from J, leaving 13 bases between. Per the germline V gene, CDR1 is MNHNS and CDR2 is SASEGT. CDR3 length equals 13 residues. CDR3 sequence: CASTGSSRNEQFF. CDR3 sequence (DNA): TGTGCCAGCACCGGGAGTTCCCGCAATGAGCAGTTCTTC.

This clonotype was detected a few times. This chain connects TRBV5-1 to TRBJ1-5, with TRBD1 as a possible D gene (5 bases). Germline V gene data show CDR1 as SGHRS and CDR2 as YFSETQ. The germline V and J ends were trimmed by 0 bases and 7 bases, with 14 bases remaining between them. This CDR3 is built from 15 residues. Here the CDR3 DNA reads TGCGCCAGCAGCTTGGGGGACTCCCAGAACCAGCCCCAGCATTTT. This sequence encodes CASSLGDSQNQPQHF.

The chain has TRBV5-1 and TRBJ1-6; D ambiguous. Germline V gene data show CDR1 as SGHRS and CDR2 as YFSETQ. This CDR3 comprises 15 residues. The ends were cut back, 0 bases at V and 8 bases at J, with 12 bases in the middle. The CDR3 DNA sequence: TGCGCCAGCAGCTTGGCAGGCGTTAGATATTCACCCCTCCACTTT. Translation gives CASSLAGVRYSPLHF.

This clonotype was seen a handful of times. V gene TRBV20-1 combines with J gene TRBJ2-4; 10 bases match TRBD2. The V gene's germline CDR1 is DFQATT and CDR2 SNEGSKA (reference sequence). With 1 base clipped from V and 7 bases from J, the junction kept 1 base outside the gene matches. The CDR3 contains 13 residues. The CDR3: CSARASGSNIQYF. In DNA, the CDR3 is TGCAGTGCTAGAGCTAGCGGGAGTAACATTCAGTACTTC.

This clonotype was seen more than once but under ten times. The CDR3 protein is CSARDRRTGGFGNTIYF. CDR3 sequence (DNA): TGCAGTGCTAGAGATCGTAGGACAGGGGGATTTGGAAACACCATATATTTT. The chain employs TRBV20-1 and TRBJ1-3; 10 positions match TRBD1. CDR1 DFQATT and CDR2 SNEGSKA come from the germline V gene (reference sequence). The CDR3 consists of 17 residues. The trim removed 0 bases at V and 3 bases at J, leaving 8 bases unmatched.

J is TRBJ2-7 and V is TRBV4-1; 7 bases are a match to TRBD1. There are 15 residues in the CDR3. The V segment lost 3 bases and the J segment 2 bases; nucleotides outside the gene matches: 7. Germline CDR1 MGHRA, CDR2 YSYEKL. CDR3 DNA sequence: TGCGCCAGCAGCCAGCCGGGACAGATCACCTACGAGCAGTACTTC. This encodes CASSQPGQITYEQYF.

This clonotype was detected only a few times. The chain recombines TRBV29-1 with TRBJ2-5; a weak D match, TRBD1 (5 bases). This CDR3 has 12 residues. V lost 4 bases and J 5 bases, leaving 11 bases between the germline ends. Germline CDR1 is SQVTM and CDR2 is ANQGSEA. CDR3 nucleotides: TGCAGCGTTGGGCAGGGTATCGAGACCCAGTACTTC. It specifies CSVGQGIETQYF.

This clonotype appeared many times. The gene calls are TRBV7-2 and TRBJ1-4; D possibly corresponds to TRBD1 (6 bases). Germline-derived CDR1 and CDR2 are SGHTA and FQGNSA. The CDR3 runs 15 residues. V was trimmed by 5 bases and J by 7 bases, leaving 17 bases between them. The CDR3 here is CASSPKRGGGEKLFF. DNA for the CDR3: TGTGCCAGCAGCCCTAAGAGGGGAGGGGGTGAAAAACTGTTTTTT.

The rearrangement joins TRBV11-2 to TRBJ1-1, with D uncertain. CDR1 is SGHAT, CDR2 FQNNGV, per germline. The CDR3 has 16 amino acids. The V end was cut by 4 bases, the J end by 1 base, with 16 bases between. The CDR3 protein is CASSSRERSANTEAFF. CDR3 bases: TGTGCCAGCAGCTCACGGGAAAGGTCCGCGAACACTGAAGCTTTCTTT.

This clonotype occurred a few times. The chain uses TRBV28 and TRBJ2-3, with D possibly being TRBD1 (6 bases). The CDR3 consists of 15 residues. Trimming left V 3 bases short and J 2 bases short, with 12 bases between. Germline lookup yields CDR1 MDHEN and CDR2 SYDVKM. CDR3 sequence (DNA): TGTGCCAGCAGTTTTGTGACAGGTCTCACAGATACGCAGTATTTT. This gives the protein CASSFVTGLTDTQYF.

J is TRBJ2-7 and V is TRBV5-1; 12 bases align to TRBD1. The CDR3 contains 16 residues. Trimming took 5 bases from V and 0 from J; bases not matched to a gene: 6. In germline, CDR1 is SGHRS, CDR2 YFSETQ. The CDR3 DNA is TGCGCCAGCAGGGGACAGGGGGCTTCGAGCTCCTACGAGCAGTACTTC. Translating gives CASRGQGASSSYEQYF.

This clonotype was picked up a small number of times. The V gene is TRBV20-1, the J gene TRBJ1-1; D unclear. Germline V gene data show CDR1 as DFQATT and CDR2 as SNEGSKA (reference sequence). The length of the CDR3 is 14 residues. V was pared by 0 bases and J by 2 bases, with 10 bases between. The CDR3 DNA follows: TGCAGTGCTAGAGATCTTAGAATTAACACTGAAGCTTTCTTT. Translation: CSARDLRINTEAFF.